A selection of T cell receptor beta chains follows, all from one sample in a study of T cell responses to AZD1222 COVID-19 vaccine. Using immunoSEQ multiplex PCR, the repertoire was profiled, and TCRdb retains in-frame clones only, with some absent. The sample consists of approximately 50,000 clones, about 85% of them appearing once. Here the sequenced sample was peripheral blood, taken on day 0 of MenACWY control vaccination. The receptors derive from an adult in good health. Each CDR3 is given with its conserved first and last residue.

v_call: TRBV30
j_call: TRBJ1-5
cdr3_aa: CAWSVRSGPGQPQHF

v_call: TRBV6-2/TRBV6-3
j_call: TRBJ2-2
cdr3_aa: CASSYVLAGASGELFF

v_call: TRBV2
j_call: TRBJ1-2
cdr3_aa: CASSGTGGNYGYTF

v_call: TRBV6-5
j_call: TRBJ1-1
cdr3_aa: CASRNTNTEAFF

v_call: TRBV7-2
j_call: TRBJ2-7
cdr3_aa: CASSSIGLAGVSYEQYF

v_call: TRBV11-2
j_call: TRBJ2-1
cdr3_aa: CASSSVGLAGGRSYNEQFF

v_call: TRBV18
j_call: TRBJ1-2
cdr3_aa: CASGTRDGSYTF

v_call: TRBV4-3
j_call: TRBJ1-1
cdr3_aa: CASRQRQGITEAFF

v_call: TRBV28
j_call: TRBJ2-7
cdr3_aa: CASNPGRSYEQYF

v_call: TRBV12-3/TRBV12-4
j_call: TRBJ1-2
cdr3_aa: CASSSVNYGYTF

v_call: TRBV4-2
j_call: TRBJ2-1
cdr3_aa: CASSFPGDSGTYNEQFF

v_call: TRBV12-3/TRBV12-4
j_call: TRBJ2-5
cdr3_aa: CASSLQGRETQYF

v_call: TRBV5-4
j_call: TRBJ2-1
cdr3_aa: CASSSELAGGLDNEQFF

v_call: TRBV11-2
j_call: TRBJ1-4
cdr3_aa: CASSLYWGGGNEKLFF

v_call: TRBV10-3
j_call: TRBJ2-7
cdr3_aa: CAISEANTYEQYF

v_call: TRBV29-1
j_call: TRBJ2-3
cdr3_aa: CSVEVGLAGGIWDTQYF

v_call: TRBV5-1
j_call: TRBJ2-7
cdr3_aa: CASSLDGTSGRDEQYF

v_call: TRBV3-1/TRBV3-2
j_call: TRBJ1-6
cdr3_aa: CASSTGTENNSPLHF

v_call: TRBV6-5
j_call: TRBJ2-7
cdr3_aa: CASSPLGTSYEQYF

v_call: TRBV3-1/TRBV3-2
j_call: TRBJ1-5
cdr3_aa: CASSQGRGNQPQHF

v_call: TRBV5-1
j_call: TRBJ2-3
cdr3_aa: CASSLLGASGTDTQYF